The T cell receptor (beta chain) under discussion was sequenced for a study of CD8 T cells in Susac syndrome. Per germline, CDR1 SGHTA and CDR2 FQGNSA. V was pared by 5 bases and J by 6 bases, with 22 bases between. The CDR3 spans 16 residues. An amount of RNA that ranged from roughly 0.45 to 1 ug was reverse transcribed with random hexamers. TCRdb passed the immunoSEQ multiplex PCR reads through MiXCR, listing each CDR3 protein once. There are over 300,000 distinct CDR3 sequences in the sample; roughly nine tenths occur only once, and more than 0.06% lies in the top ten. V and J are TRBV7-2 and TRBJ1-1; tentatively, D is TRBD1 (6 bases). Sequencing used CD4+ T cells from PBMCs. This receptor was taken from a human donor with multiple sclerosis. The CDR3 nucleotides read TGTGCCAGCAGCCCGACGGGTCCAGGGGATTCTTCTGAAGCTTTCTTT. Residues: CASSPTGPGDSSEAFF. The full variable domain, rest sourced from reference TRBV7-2 and TRBJ1-1, is GAGVSQSPSNKVTEKGKDVELRCDPISGHTALYWYRQSLGQGLEFLIYFQGNSAPDKSGLPSDRFSAERTGGSVSTLTIQRTQQEDSAVYLCASSPTGPGDSSEAFFGQGTRLTVV.